Listed below are T cell receptor beta chains from one sample, sequenced in a study of blood T cell repertoires in COVID-19. Measured with immunoSEQ multiplex PCR; TCRdb has only the in-frame clones, and not every one. The data contain some 200,000 clones, about 91% of them singletons. The sequencing sample was made of peripheral blood. The source is a man aged 30 to 39 with acute or convalescent COVID-19. Each CDR3 is given with its conserved first and last residue.

>TRBV28
CASSSLRGRGTEAFF
>TRBV7-8
CASSRGTGGSPLHF
>TRBV6-6
CASSYPGAYEQYF
>TRBV6-1
CASSDTGGRYGYTF
>TRBV7-9
CASSLAGDNSPLHF
>TRBV6-6
CAIYKVATSAAFF
>TRBV15
CATSRDQGLNEQFF
>TRBV6-1
CASSESGGTEQYF
>TRBV7-3
CASSPGTGGGNTIYF
>TRBV5-1
CASSRTGDRNQPQHF
>TRBV19
CASSIGSSGANVLTF
>TRBV30
CAWSRAVGEQYF
>TRBV7-8
CASSPKPRQGTGSYSPLHF
>TRBV28
CASNPRLESGELFF
>TRBV15
CATSPRSGAYNEQFF
>TRBV5-1
CASSSFGAGLHRMNTEAFF
>TRBV7-2
CASSLGTGGLSYGYTF